This T cell receptor beta chain was identified during a study of blood T cell repertoires in COVID-19. Turning to the study itself: COVID-19 samples collected from the United States, Italy and Spain covered acute and convalescent phases. T cells, B-cell-depleted T cells, or PBMCs provided the cDNA or gDNA that served as material.

Recruits, aged about 18 to 100 years, lived in 20 to 30 US areas. Categorization into cohorts depended on clinical history that participants reported. The CDR3 is made up of 14 amino acids. CDR1 is KGHSH, CDR2 LQKENI, per germline. V gave up 4 bases and J gave up 3 bases, with 9 bases separating them. The method was immunoSEQ multiplex PCR; TCRdb's version includes in-frame clones alone and lacks a portion of them. The sample includes about 350,000 clones, about 90% of them seen just once. The sequencing input was PBMCs or T cells enriched from blood (not recorded which). The V and J genes are TRBV18 and TRBJ1-4, with D perhaps matching TRBD1 (5 bases). The TCR originated in a woman under 40 who had been exposed to COVID-19. This chain's CDR3 is CASSLDRANEKLFF. CDR3 DNA: TGTGCCAGCTCACTAGACAGAGCTAATGAAAAACTGTTTTTT.